These 3 T cell receptor beta chains originate from one sample sequenced in a study of identical twins. From the 5' RACE reads, TCRdb called clonotypes with MiXCR, one entry per CDR3 protein. This table has more than 400,000 distinct CDR3 sequences, 15% appearing once. These data were also filed under a second study, of yellow fever vaccine responses in identical twins.

Input material: CD4+ T cells sorted from blood. These receptors were obtained from a woman under 30 in good health.

This clonotype was recorded a few times. CDR3 loop: CAISQGQGQETQYF. DNA of the CDR3: TGTGCCATCAGTCAAGGACAGGGGCAAGAGACCCAGTACTTC. This chain joins TRBV10-3 and TRBJ2-5; 9 nucleotides match TRBD1. This CDR3 region has 14 residues. The V gene's germline CDR1 is ENHRY and CDR2 SYGVKD. J gave up 2 bases and V 5 bases, and 3 bases lay outside the gene matches.

The table lists this clonotype with a few counts. The chain combines TRBV27 with TRBJ2-5; D unclear. CDR3 length: 14 residues. Per the germline V gene, CDR1 is MNHEY and CDR2 is SMNVEV (reference sequence). V lost 6 bases and J 1 base, leaving 12 bases between the germline ends. CDR3 nucleotides: TGTGCCAGCAGCCGTCTGGGTCCCCAAGAGACCCAGTACTTC. This encodes CASSRLGPQETQYF.

This clonotype was seen only a few times. The gene calls are TRBV20-1 and TRBJ2-3; TRBD2 aligns across 11 bases. The CDR3 runs to 16 residues. Germline-derived CDR1 and CDR2 are DFQATT and SNEGSKA (reference sequence). The trim removed 0 bases at V and 6 bases at J, leaving 8 bases unmatched. CDR3 loop: CSARDGASGRRDTQYF. CDR3 bases: TGCAGTGCTAGAGATGGGGCTAGCGGGAGGAGGGATACGCAGTATTTT.